This T cell receptor beta chain was obtained from a study of cytomegalovirus exposure and HLA in healthy donors. Both 60 Vbeta primers and 13 Jbeta primers went into the PCR. TCRdb's copy holds only in-frame clones and misses some; the assay was immunoSEQ multiplex PCR. The table records 130,000 or so clones, roughly 70% of them present only once. With V trimmed by 8 bases and J by 8 bases, 5 bases remained unmatched. The CDR3 consists of 13 residues. The V gene's germline CDR1 is MDHEN and CDR2 SYDVKM. Points from the study as a whole: The majority of TCR sequences were rare, yet some public TCRs appeared in many donors. In a later analysis, specific HLA alleles were associated with 15,000 to 20,000 TCR beta sequences at a 0.05 false discovery rate.

This clone was seen a few times. The antigen remains unidentified. Sample: PBMCs. The chain employs TRBV28 and TRBJ1-4, with 10 positions matching TRBD1. The clonotype comes from a man aged 35 to 55 in good health and CMV-seropositive. The CDR3 reads CASRTGGNEKLFF. CDR3 sequence (DNA): TGTGCCAGCCGGACAGGGGGAAACGAAAAACTGTTTTTT.